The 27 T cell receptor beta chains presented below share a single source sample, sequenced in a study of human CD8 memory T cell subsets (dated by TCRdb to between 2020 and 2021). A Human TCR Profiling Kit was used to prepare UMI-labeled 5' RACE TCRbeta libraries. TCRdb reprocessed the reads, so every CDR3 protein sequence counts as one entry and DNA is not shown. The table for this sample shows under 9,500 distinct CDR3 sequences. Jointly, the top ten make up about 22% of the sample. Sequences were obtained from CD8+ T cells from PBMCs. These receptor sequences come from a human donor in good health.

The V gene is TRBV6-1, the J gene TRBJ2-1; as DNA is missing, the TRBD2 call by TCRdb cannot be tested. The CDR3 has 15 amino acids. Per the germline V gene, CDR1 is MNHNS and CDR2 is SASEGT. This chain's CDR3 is CASSGKFEGSDEQFF.

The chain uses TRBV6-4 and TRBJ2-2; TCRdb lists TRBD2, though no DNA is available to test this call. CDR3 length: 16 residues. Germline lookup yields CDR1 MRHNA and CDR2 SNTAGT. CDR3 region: CASSDSEAGSAGELFF.

This chain's CDR3 is CASSSSGLAGANTQYF. The chain employs TRBV6-5 and TRBJ2-3; lacking DNA, the TRBD2 call made by TCRdb goes unchecked. This CDR3 spans 16 amino acids. Germline V gene data show CDR1 as MNHEY and CDR2 as SVGAGI.

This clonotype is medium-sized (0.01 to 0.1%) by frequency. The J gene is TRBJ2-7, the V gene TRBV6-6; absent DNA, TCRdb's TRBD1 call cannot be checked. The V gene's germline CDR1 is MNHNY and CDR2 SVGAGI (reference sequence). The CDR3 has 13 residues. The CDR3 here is CASKSTGGYEQYF.

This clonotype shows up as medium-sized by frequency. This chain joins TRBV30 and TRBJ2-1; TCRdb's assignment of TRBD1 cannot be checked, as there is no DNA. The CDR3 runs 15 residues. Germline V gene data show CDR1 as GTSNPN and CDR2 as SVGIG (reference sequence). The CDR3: CAWKGGISSYNEQFF.

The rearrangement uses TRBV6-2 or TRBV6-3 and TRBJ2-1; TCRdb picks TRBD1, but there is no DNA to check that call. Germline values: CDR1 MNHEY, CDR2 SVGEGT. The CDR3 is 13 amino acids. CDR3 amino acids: CASGGAAYNEQFF.

CDR3 protein: CASSVGEETQYF. J is TRBJ2-5 and V is TRBV9; the TRBD2 assignment by TCRdb is unverifiable without DNA. CDR1 is SGDLS, CDR2 YYNGEE, per germline. The CDR3 loop spans 12 amino acids.

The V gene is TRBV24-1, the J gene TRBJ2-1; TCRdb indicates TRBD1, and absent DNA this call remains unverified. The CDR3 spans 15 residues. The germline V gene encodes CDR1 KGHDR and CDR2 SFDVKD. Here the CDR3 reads CATSDSQTVYNEQFF.

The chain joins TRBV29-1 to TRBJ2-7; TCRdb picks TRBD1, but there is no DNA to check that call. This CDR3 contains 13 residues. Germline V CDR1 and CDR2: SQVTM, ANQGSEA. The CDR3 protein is CSVEGGADYEQYF.

CDR3 sequence: CSARDFTRASGVSSYEQYF. The chain links TRBV20-1 to TRBJ2-7; TCRdb picks TRBD2, but there is no DNA to check that call. Germline V CDR1 and CDR2: DFQATT, SNEGSKA (reference sequence). CDR3 length equals 19 residues.

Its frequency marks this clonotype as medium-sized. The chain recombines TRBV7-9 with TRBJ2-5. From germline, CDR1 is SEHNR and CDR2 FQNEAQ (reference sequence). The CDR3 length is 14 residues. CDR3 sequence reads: CASSLKIWPETQYF.

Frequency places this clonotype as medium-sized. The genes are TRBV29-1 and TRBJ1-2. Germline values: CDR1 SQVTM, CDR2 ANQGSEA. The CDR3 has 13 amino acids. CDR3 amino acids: CSVPSRAGYGYTF. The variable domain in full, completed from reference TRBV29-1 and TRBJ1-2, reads SAVISQKPSRDICQRGTSLTIQCQVDSQVTMMFWYRQQPGQSLTLIATANQGSEATYESGFVIDKFPISRPNLTFSTLTVSNMSPEDSSIYLCSVPSRAGYGYTFGSGTRLTVV.

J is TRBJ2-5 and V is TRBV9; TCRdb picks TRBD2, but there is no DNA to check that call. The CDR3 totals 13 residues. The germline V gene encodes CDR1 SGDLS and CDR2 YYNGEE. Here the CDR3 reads CASRSSGQETQYF.

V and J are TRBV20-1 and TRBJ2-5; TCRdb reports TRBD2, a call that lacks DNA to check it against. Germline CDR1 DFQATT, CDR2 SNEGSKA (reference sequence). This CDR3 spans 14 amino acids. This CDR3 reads CSARGSEYQETQYF.

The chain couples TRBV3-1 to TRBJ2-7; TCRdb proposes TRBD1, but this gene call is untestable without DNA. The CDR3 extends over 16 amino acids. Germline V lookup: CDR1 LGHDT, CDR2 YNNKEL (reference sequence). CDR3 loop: CASSVTGGKATYEQYF.

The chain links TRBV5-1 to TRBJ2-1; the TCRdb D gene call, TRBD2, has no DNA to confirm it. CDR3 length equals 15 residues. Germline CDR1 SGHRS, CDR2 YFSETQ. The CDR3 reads CASSTGTGLYNEQFF.

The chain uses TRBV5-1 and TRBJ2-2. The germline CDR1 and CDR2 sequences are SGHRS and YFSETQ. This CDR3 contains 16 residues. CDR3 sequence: CASSSLPSENTGELFF.

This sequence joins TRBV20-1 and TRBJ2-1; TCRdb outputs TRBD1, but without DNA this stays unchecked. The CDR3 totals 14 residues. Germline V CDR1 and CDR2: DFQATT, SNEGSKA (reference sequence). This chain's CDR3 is CSVPDRGRWNEQFF.

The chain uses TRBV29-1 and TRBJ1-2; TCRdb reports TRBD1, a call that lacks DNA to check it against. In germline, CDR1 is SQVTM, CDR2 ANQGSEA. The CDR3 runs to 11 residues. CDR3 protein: CSVGGTDGYTF. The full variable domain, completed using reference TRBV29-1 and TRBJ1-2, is SAVISQKPSRDICQRGTSLTIQCQVDSQVTMMFWYRQQPGQSLTLIATANQGSEATYESGFVIDKFPISRPNLTFSTLTVSNMSPEDSSIYLCSVGGTDGYTFGSGTRLTVV.

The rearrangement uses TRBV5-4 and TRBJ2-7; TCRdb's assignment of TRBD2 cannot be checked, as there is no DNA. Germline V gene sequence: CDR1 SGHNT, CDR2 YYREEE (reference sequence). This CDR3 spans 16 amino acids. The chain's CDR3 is CASSLFEVRLPYEQYF.

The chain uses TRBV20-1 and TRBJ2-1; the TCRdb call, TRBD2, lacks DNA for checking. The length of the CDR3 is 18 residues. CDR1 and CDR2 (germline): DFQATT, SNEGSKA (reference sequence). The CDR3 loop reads CSAATSALSVSSYNEQFF.

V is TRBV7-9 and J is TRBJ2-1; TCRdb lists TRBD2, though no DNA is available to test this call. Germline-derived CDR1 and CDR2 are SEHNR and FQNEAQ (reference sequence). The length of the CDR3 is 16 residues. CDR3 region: CASSLGPAGRNNEQFF. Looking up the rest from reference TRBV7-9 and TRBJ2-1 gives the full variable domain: DTGVSQNPRHKITKRGQNVTFRCDPISEHNRLYWYRQTLGQGPEFLTYFQNEAQLEKSRLLSDRFSAERPKGSFSTLEIQRTEQGDSAMYLCASSLGPAGRNNEQFFGPGTRLTVL.

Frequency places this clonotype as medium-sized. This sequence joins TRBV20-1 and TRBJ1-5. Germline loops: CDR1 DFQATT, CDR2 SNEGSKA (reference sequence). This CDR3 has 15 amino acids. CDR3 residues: CSARDSSGEYQPQHF.

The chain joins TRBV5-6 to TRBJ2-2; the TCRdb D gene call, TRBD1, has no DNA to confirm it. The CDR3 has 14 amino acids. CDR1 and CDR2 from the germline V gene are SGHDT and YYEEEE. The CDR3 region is CASSAGQNTGELFF. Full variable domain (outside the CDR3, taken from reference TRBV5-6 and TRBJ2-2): DAGVTQSPTHLIKTRGQQVTLRCSPKSGHDTVSWYQQALGQGPQFIFQYYEEEERQRGNFPDRFSGHQFPNYSSELNVNALLLGDSALYLCASSAGQNTGELFFGEGSRLTVL.

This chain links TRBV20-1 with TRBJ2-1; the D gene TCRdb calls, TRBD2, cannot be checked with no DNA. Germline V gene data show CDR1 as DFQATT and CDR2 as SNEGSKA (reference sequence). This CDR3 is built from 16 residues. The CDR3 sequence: CSARDLSGPSYNEQFF.

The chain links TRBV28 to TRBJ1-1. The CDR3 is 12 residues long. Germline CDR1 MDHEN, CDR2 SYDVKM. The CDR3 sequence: CASSYIGTEAFF.

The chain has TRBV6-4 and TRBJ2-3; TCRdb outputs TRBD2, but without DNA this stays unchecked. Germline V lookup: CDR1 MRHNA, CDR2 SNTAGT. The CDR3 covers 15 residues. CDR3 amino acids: CASSATSGSTDTQYF.